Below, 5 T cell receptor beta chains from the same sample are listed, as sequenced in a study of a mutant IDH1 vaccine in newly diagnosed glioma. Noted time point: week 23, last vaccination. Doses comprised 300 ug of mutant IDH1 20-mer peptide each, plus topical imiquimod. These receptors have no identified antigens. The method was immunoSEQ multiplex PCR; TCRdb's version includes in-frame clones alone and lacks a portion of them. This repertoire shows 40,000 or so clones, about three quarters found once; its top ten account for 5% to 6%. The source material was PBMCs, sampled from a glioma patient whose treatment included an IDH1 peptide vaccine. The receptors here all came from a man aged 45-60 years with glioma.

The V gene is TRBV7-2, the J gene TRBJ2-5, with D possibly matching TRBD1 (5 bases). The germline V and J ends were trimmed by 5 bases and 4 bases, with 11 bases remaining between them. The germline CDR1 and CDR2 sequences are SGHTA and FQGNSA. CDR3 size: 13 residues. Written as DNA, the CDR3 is TGTGCCAGCAGCCTACCAGGGATAGAGACCCAGTACTTC. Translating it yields CASSLPGIETQYF.

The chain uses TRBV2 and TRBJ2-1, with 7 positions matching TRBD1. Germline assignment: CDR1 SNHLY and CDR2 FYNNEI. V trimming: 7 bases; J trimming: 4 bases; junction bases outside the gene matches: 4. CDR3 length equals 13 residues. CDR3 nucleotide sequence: TGTGCCAGCATTATGACAGGGTACAATGAGCAGTTCTTC. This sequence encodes CASIMTGYNEQFF. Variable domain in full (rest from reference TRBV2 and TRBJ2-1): EPEVTQTPSHQVTQMGQEVILRCVPISNHLYFYWYRQILGQKVEFLVSFYNNEISEKSEIFDDQFSVERPDGSNFTLKIRSTKLEDSAMYFCASIMTGYNEQFFGPGTRLTVL.

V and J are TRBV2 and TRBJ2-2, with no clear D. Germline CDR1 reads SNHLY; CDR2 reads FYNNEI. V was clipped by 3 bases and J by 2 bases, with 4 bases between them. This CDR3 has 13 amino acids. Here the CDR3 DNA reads TGTGCCAGCAGTGACACTAACACCGGGGAGCTGTTTTTT. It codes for CASSDTNTGELFF.

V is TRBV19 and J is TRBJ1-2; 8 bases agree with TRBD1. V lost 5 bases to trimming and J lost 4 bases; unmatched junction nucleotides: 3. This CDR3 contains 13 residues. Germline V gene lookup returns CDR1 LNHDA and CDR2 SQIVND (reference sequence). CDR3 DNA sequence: TGTGCCAGTAGTTCCGGACAGGGCTATGGCTACACCTTC. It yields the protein CASSSGQGYGYTF.

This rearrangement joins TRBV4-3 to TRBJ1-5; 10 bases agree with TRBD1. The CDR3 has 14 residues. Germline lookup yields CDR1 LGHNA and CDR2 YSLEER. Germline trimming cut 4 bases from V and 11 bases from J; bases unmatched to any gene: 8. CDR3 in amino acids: CASSPGTGDLAQHF. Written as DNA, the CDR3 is TGCGCCAGCAGCCCCGGGACAGGGGATCTTGCCCAGCATTTT.